This TCR beta chain was recovered during a study of T cells in women clearing cervical HPV infection. Study-wide background: Cases: HPV16-related CIN3 or worse on histology, 2 invasive cancers.

This CDR3 contains 17 residues. Trimming took 4 bases from V and 0 from J; bases not matched to a gene: 6. Per germline, CDR1 SGHRS and CDR2 YFSETQ. Concerning this clone: Antigen: not known. The read terminates 3 residues before the CDR3 end, so the remaining end is supplied by the germline J gene.

Prevalent HPV16 infections were excluded; only incident single HPV16 infections included. Study-wide findings and caveats: CIN3+ cases had significantly higher TCR repertoire richness than controls, but evenness did not differ.

The protocol was immunoSEQ multiplex PCR, while the TCRdb copy is restricted to in-frame clones and leaves out a portion. The table lists around 30,000 clones, with 7.5% to 10% in the top ten. Material: blood buffy coat. The TCR sequence derives from a woman aged 18-70 years with a cervical HPV16 infection that either progressed to CIN3+ or cleared (not recorded which). The chain recombines TRBV5-1 with TRBJ2-7; 14 bases agree with TRBD2. The CDR3 sequence: CASSLGLAGGLSYEQYF. The part of the CDR3 DNA that was read is TGCGCCAGCAGCCTCGGACTAGCGGGAGGACTCTCCTACGAG. Drawing the rest from reference TRBV5-1 and TRBJ2-7, the complete variable domain is KAGVTQTPRYLIKTRGQQVTLSCSPISGHRSVSWYQQTPGQGLQFLFEYFSETQRNKGNFPGRFSGRQFSNSRSEMNVSTLELGDSALYLCASSLGLAGGLSYEQYFGPGTRLTVT.